This TCR beta chain is drawn from a study of identical twins. TCRdb recomputed calls from the 5' RACE reads with MiXCR, one row per CDR3 protein. The sample lists a few hundred thousand distinct CDR3 sequences, 20% to 30% occurring once. The CDR3 spans 17 residues. Germline CDR1 reads LNHNV; CDR2 reads YYDKDF (reference sequence). Trimming cost V 0 bases and J 6 bases; bases outside gene matches: 9. This clonotype was seen more than once but under ten times. The same sample was also used in a study of T cells expressing NK-cell markers.

Specimen: CD4+ T cells sorted from blood. This TCR derives from a woman between 18 and 30 years old in good health. V gene TRBV15 combines with J gene TRBJ2-1; 9 nucleotides align to TRBD2. The CDR3 spells CATSREAGRGGTNEQFF. The CDR3 nucleotides are TGTGCCACCAGCAGAGAGGCTGGGCGGGGGGGTACCAATGAGCAGTTCTTC. The whole variable domain, remainder taken from reference TRBV15 and TRBJ2-1, is DAMVIQNPRYQVTQFGKPVTLSCSQTLNHNVMYWYQQKSSQAPKLLFHYYDKDFNNEADTPDNFQSRRPNTSFCFLDIRSPGLGDTAMYLCATSREAGRGGTNEQFFGPGTRLTVL.